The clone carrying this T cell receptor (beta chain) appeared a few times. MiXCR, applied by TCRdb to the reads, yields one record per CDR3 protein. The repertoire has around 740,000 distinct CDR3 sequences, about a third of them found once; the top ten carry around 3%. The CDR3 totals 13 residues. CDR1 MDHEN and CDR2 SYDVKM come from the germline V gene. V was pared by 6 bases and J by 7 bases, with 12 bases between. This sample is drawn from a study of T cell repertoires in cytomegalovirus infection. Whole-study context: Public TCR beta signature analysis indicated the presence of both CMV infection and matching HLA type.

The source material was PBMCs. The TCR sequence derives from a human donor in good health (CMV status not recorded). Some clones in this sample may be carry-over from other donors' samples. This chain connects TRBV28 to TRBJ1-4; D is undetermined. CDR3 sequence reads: CASRMIWGEKLFF. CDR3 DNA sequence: TGTGCCAGCAGGATGATCTGGGGTGAAAAACTGTTTTTT.